One sample yielded the 21 T cell receptor beta chains listed below, sequenced in a study of early T cells in non-severe SARS-CoV-2 infection. In TCRdb, the 5' RACE reads were re-called with MiXCR into one record per CDR3 protein. Among 80,000 or so distinct CDR3 sequences listed, around 10% were seen once. Sequenced material: whole blood, taken at baseline. The receptors originated from an adult who was a healthcare worker with PCR-confirmed SARS-CoV-2 infection or an uninfected control (not recorded which).

The chain joins TRBV20-1 to TRBJ1-1; D is uncertain. The CDR3 sequence is 15 residues long. Between the trimmed V and J ends, which lost 6 bases and 0 bases, there was a span of 17 bases. The germline V gene encodes CDR1 DFQATT and CDR2 SNEGSKA (reference sequence). DNA for the CDR3: TGCAGTGCCCCGATGACTTCGACCATGAACACTGAAGCTTTCTTT. Translated, it gives CSAPMTSTMNTEAFF.

This clonotype was seen repeatedly, ten times or more. The J gene is TRBJ1-4, the V gene TRBV19; no definite D call. The CDR3 runs to 13 residues. Trimming pared 3 bases from V and 10 bases from J, leaving 12 bases between. Germline-derived CDR1 and CDR2 are LNHDA and SQIVND (reference sequence). The CDR3 region is CASSISQGRKLFF. CDR3 DNA: TGTGCCAGTAGTATCTCCCAAGGGCGAAAACTGTTTTTT.

The chain uses TRBV11-2 and TRBJ1-4, with a weak D call TRBD1 (6 bases). The germline gives CDR1 SGHAT, CDR2 FQNNGV. The CDR3 is 13 amino acids. V shed 5 bases and J shed 7 bases, with 11 bases lying between them. CDR3 nucleotide sequence: TGTGCCAGCAGCACAGGGCACACTGAAAAACTGTTTTTT. Protein: CASSTGHTEKLFF.

J is TRBJ1-1 and V is TRBV2, with D unresolved. The CDR3 covers 13 residues. Trimming removed 5 bases at V and 4 bases at J, with 11 bases between. Germline V gene lookup returns CDR1 SNHLY and CDR2 FYNNEI. In DNA, the CDR3 is TGTGCCAGCAGTAAGAACCTGGGCACTGAAGCTTTCTTT. As protein: CASSKNLGTEAFF.

This chain joins TRBV30 and TRBJ1-1, with D hard to call. The germline V gene encodes CDR1 GTSNPN and CDR2 SVGIG (reference sequence). The CDR3 consists of 13 residues. The V end lost 6 bases, the J end lost 0 bases, and 11 bases lay between the germline ends. The CDR3: CACRQFLNTEAFF. The CDR3 nucleotides are TGTGCCTGCCGACAATTCCTGAACACTGAAGCTTTCTTT.

The chain uses TRBV5-1 and TRBJ2-6, with D uncertain. Looked up from germline, CDR1 is SGHRS and CDR2 is YFSETQ. CDR3 length equals 14 residues. V gave up 0 bases and J gave up 0 bases, with 1 base separating them. CDR3 nucleotides: TGCGCCAGCAGCTTGGTCTCTGGGGCCAACGTCCTGACTTTC. Amino acids: CASSLVSGANVLTF.

The chain has TRBV29-1 and TRBJ2-5; D is possibly TRBD1 or TRBD2 (5 bases each). V was shortened by 1 base and J by 1 base, with 10 bases between the two germline ends. This CDR3 comprises 14 residues. Germline CDR1 reads SQVTM; CDR2 reads ANQGSEA. CDR3 protein: CSVEAGTRQETQYF. In nucleotides, the CDR3 is TGCAGCGTTGAAGCGGGGACGCGCCAAGAGACCCAGTACTTC.

This clonotype was detected a few times. This rearrangement joins TRBV5-1 to TRBJ1-1; no definite D call. Trimming pared 4 bases from V and 1 base from J, leaving 8 bases between. CDR1 SGHRS and CDR2 YFSETQ come from the germline V gene. The CDR3 sequence is 13 residues long. The CDR3 is CASSPEQNTEAFF. For the CDR3, the DNA is TGCGCCAGCAGCCCGGAACAGAACACTGAAGCTTTCTTT.

CDR3 amino acids: CASSLVRGRWAYEQYF. The CDR3 DNA reads as TGTGCCAGCAGCTTAGTGAGGGGACGCTGGGCGTACGAGCAGTACTTC. This chain connects TRBV11-2 to TRBJ2-7; tentatively, D is TRBD1 or TRBD2 (5 bases each). Germline values: CDR1 SGHAT, CDR2 FQNNGV. Trimming cost V 1 base and J 4 bases, with 17 bases left between them. The CDR3 totals 16 residues.

The chain links TRBV5-1 to TRBJ2-3, with 7 positions matching TRBD2. With 0 bases clipped from V and 0 bases from J, the junction kept 10 bases outside the gene matches. In germline, CDR1 is SGHRS, CDR2 YFSETQ. The CDR3 consists of 18 residues. The CDR3 sequence: CASSLAPSSRGSTDTQYF. As DNA, the CDR3 is TGCGCCAGCAGCTTGGCTCCCTCCTCGCGGGGGAGCACAGATACGCAGTATTTT.

In its sample, this clonotype was seen many times. The rearrangement links TRBV6-6 to TRBJ2-3; TRBD1 matches at 8 bases. The germline V gene encodes CDR1 MNHNY and CDR2 SVGAGI (reference sequence). V was pared by 3 bases and J by 3 bases, with 2 bases of the junction left unmatched. The CDR3 totals 14 residues. The CDR3 spells CASSYGQGTDTQYF. The CDR3 bases are TGTGCCAGCAGTTATGGACAGGGAACAGATACGCAGTATTTT.

This clonotype occurred many times. This chain links TRBV11-2 with TRBJ2-5; 8 positions match TRBD1. The junction had 8 bases not matched to a gene; V was cut back by 1 base and J by 4 bases. This CDR3 contains 16 residues. The germline V gene has CDR1 SGHAT and CDR2 FQNNGV. The DNA for the CDR3 is TGTGCCAGCAGCTTAGGGGCAGGGGGCGCCGGAGAGACCCAGTACTTC. Its protein product is CASSLGAGGAGETQYF.

The chain combines TRBV6-2 or TRBV6-3 with TRBJ1-2; D is undetermined. V lost 4 bases and J 4 bases, leaving 10 bases between the germline ends. Germline assignment: CDR1 MNHEY and CDR2 SVGEGT. CDR3 size: 13 residues. The DNA for the CDR3 is TGTGCCAGCAGTTCCGGACGGACCTATGGCTACACCTTC. Amino acid sequence: CASSSGRTYGYTF.

This clonotype occurred a few times. The chain combines TRBV9 with TRBJ1-6; 8 bases map to TRBD1. V lost 0 bases to trimming and J lost 1 base; unmatched junction nucleotides: 12. The CDR3 is 20 amino acids. From germline, CDR1 is SGDLS and CDR2 YYNGEE. This CDR3 is CASSVGGTGGVLSYNSPLHF. Written as DNA, the CDR3 is TGTGCCAGCAGCGTAGGAGGGACAGGAGGTGTTTTGTCCTATAATTCACCCCTCCACTTT.

This clonotype was counted only a few times. This sequence joins TRBV20-1 and TRBJ2-7; weak D call: TRBD1 (6 bases). Trimming took off 6 bases at V and 0 bases at J, with 15 bases between the two ends. The length of the CDR3 is 14 residues. Germline V gene data show CDR1 as DFQATT and CDR2 as SNEGSKA (reference sequence). The CDR3 DNA reads as TGCAGTGCGAGGGGGACGGAGAGCTCCTACGAGCAGTACTTC. This codes for CSARGTESSYEQYF.

This clonotype was seen many times. J is TRBJ2-7 and V is TRBV4-2, with D uncertain. V dropped 2 bases and J dropped 7 bases, with 9 bases sitting between them. The germline V gene has CDR1 LGHNA and CDR2 YNFKEQ. The CDR3 has 12 amino acids. The CDR3 nucleotides read TGTGCCAGCAGCCAAAGGCCTGGTGAGCAGTACTTC. Its protein is CASSQRPGEQYF.

This sequence joins TRBV28 and TRBJ1-1; 8 bases align to TRBD1. The ends lost 6 bases at V and 10 bases at J; junction bases unmatched: 4. The CDR3 runs 11 residues. Germline CDR1 and CDR2: MDHEN and SYDVKM. The CDR3 DNA sequence: TGTGCCAGCAGGATACAGGGGGGAGCTTTCTTT. Its translation: CASRIQGGAFF.

The chain employs TRBV28 and TRBJ2-7, with a possible D match to TRBD1 (6 bases). The CDR3 sequence is 13 residues long. The V gene's germline CDR1 is MDHEN and CDR2 SYDVKM. Trimming shortened V by 6 bases and J by 1 base, and 10 bases separated the two germline ends. The CDR3 protein is CASRIGQSYEQYF. DNA of the CDR3: TGTGCCAGCAGGATTGGACAGTCCTACGAGCAGTACTTC.

This clonotype turned up a few times. The gene calls are TRBV12-3 or TRBV12-4 and TRBJ2-7, with 9 bases lining up with TRBD1. CDR3 size: 16 residues. Germline trimming cut 3 bases from V and 3 bases from J; bases unmatched to any gene: 9. Written as DNA, the CDR3 is TGTGCCAGCAGTTTGCGTACCGGGACAGGGCGCTACGAGCAGTACTTC. Residues: CASSLRTGTGRYEQYF.

In its sample, this clonotype was seen a few times. The genes are TRBV7-6 and TRBJ2-1; 13 positions match TRBD2. The V gene end was trimmed by 1 base and the J gene end by 8 bases; junction bases not matched to a gene: 11. The germline CDR1 and CDR2 sequences are SGHVS and FNYEAQ. This CDR3 comprises 18 residues. The CDR3 region is CASSLVKGTSGVRDEQFF. In nucleotides, the CDR3 is TGTGCCAGCAGCTTAGTGAAAGGGACTAGCGGGGTAAGGGATGAGCAGTTCTTC.

Ten or more counts support this clonotype. This chain connects TRBV7-2 to TRBJ2-1; D call uncertain. This CDR3 is 15 amino acids long. Trimming took off 5 bases at V and 0 bases at J, with 11 bases between the two ends. Germline V gene lookup returns CDR1 SGHTA and CDR2 FQGNSA. The CDR3 is CASSPTQSSYNEQFF. DNA of the CDR3: TGTGCCAGCAGCCCTACTCAAAGCTCCTACAATGAGCAGTTCTTC.